The clone carrying this TCR beta chain was seen more than once but under ten times. Its antigen is unknown. Germline lookup yields CDR1 ENHRY and CDR2 SYGVKD. J lost 0 bases, V lost 2 bases, and 10 bases had no gene match. There are 19 residues in the CDR3. As it was prepared, the TCRbeta library received unique molecular identifiers. TCRdb reprocessed the PCR reads with MiXCR, giving one entry per CDR3 protein. Altogether hundreds of thousands of distinct CDR3 sequences are present, around 12% being singletons, with the ten largest covering 0.79%. The data derive from a study of T-cell reconstitution after alpha-beta-depleted transplantation in children. Study-level findings and limits: Hyperexpanded clones declined; after one year, newly produced T cells mostly supplied diversity. In patients about two months after transplant, alpha-beta T cells reportedly arose from several hundred expanded graft clones. For some patients, TCRbeta diversity was high at day 60 because of recipient T cells and thymic progenitors that survived.

The clonotype was recovered from a girl aged 2 to 10 with congenital amegakaryocytic thrombocytopenia, due to receive a stem cell transplant. The rearrangement joins TRBV10-3 to TRBJ2-6; 7 positions agree with TRBD1. This sample comprised PBMCs, obtained before TCRalphabeta/CD19-depleted stem cell transplant. CDR3 loop: CAISEGKTGSSSGANVLTF. The CDR3 coding sequence is TGTGCCATCAGTGAGGGTAAGACAGGGTCGAGCTCTGGGGCCAACGTCCTGACTTTC.